This TCR beta chain was captured in a study of T cells expressing NK-cell markers. The wider study: Seven of the eight sequenced donors were classified as HCMV-seropositive, and one was classified as seronegative.

UMIs were included in TCR beta cDNA generated by 5'RACE template switching. TCRdb reprocessed the 5' RACE reads and reports one entry per CDR3 protein, with no DNA. The sample has a few hundred thousand distinct CDR3 sequences. In regard to this clonotype: The antigen is unknown.

Overall study findings and caveats: Researchers report these clonotypes also headed the CD3+CD56-NKG2C+ fraction in a handful of donors.

The CDR3 loop spans 16 amino acids. The source of this sequence is a man aged 18-75 years in good health. The V and J genes are TRBV12-3 or TRBV12-4 and TRBJ2-7; TCRdb calls TRBD1, which cannot be checked without DNA. Specimen: blood T cells: a sorted CD56 or NKG2C T cell subset, CD4+ or CD8+ T cells, or bulk PBMC T cells (not recorded which). CDR3 protein: CASSLTRGNPIDEQYF.